This TCR beta chain emerged from a study of blood T cell repertoires in COVID-19. The CDR3 extends over 13 amino acids. The germline CDR1 and CDR2 sequences are MDHEN and SYDVKM. Clones were read by immunoSEQ multiplex PCR, and TCRdb kept only the in-frame ones, dropping some. The sample records 150,000 to 200,000 clones, about 91% being singletons. Worth noting for this clone: One end of the junction is discordant with germline, which a read error may explain.

The source is a woman under 30 who had recovered from COVID-19. The chain recombines TRBV28 with TRBJ1-2; no firm D call. Sequencing input: PBMCs or T cells enriched from blood (not recorded which). DNA for the CDR3: TGTGCCAGCACTTTAAACCGGGATTTTGGCTACACCTTC. Its translation is CASTLNRDFGYTF.